These 20 T cell receptor beta chains were sequenced from one sample in a study of Tregs in tolerant kidney transplant recipients. The repertoire was sequenced with immunoSEQ multiplex PCR; TCRdb's copy has only in-frame clones and lacks some. The sample yields about 83,000 clones, roughly 98% seen once. The specimen comprised CD4+ T cells from blood, sampled before the transplant. The receptors shown here come from a human donor who received a combined kidney and bone marrow transplant.

The chain recombines TRBV13 with TRBJ2-2; TRBD2 aligns across 7 bases. Trimming took 3 bases from V and 8 from J; bases not matched to a gene: 12. Germline values: CDR1 PRHDT, CDR2 FYEKMQ (reference sequence). CDR3 length equals 16 residues. The CDR3: CASSFRSSGEGGELFF. The CDR3, as DNA: TGTGCCAGCAGCTTTCGGTCTAGCGGAGAGGGGGGGGAGCTGTTTTTT.

V is TRBV5-1 and J is TRBJ1-2; tentative D call: TRBD1 (5 bases). The CDR3 extends over 14 amino acids. Germline lookup yields CDR1 SGHRS and CDR2 YFSETQ. Trimming took off 5 bases at V and 7 bases at J, with 18 bases between the two ends. CDR3 nucleotide sequence: TGCGCCAGCAGGCCCGCAATCCAGGGAATTGGCTACACCTTC. Translation: CASRPAIQGIGYTF.

This chain uses TRBV30 with TRBJ2-1; 9 bases fit TRBD2. The CDR3 is 15 amino acids. The V segment lost 0 bases and the J segment 7 bases; nucleotides outside the gene matches: 7. Germline V CDR1 and CDR2: GTSNPN, SVGIG (reference sequence). CDR3 sequence (DNA): TGTGCCTGGAGTGTACCCACTAGCGGGCCTAATGAGCAGTTCTTC. Protein: CAWSVPTSGPNEQFF.

The chain joins TRBV19 to TRBJ1-2, with 7 nucleotides matching TRBD1. CDR3 size: 13 residues. Germline trimming cut 5 bases from V and 6 bases from J; bases unmatched to any gene: 6. Germline V gene sequence: CDR1 LNHDA, CDR2 SQIVND (reference sequence). CDR3 sequence reads: CASSGTGVNGYTF. The CDR3 coding sequence is TGTGCCAGTAGTGGCACAGGGGTAAATGGCTACACCTTC.

The rearrangement uses TRBV27 and TRBJ2-1, with D tentatively TRBD1 (5 bases). Germline values: CDR1 MNHEY, CDR2 SMNVEV (reference sequence). V dropped 3 bases and J dropped 4 bases, with 10 bases sitting between them. CDR3 size: 14 residues. This chain's CDR3 is CASSFREDYNEQFF. Written as DNA, the CDR3 is TGTGCCAGCAGTTTCAGGGAAGATTACAATGAGCAGTTCTTC.

The count of this clone is one. The V and J genes are TRBV6-5 and TRBJ1-2; possibly TRBD1 for D (5 bases). V lost 7 bases and J 5 bases, leaving 20 bases between the germline ends. In germline, CDR1 is MNHEY, CDR2 SVGAGI. This CDR3 has 15 amino acids. CDR3 DNA sequence: TGTGCCAGCATTCGTTCCAGGGTTTCCGATTATGGCTACACCTTC. This sequence encodes CASIRSRVSDYGYTF.

The CDR3 here is CASSDRGPGRSNQPQHF. In nucleotides, the CDR3 is TGTGCCAGCAGTGACAGGGGCCCCGGACGTTCCAATCAGCCCCAGCATTTT. The rearrangement links TRBV27 to TRBJ1-5; 8 nucleotides agree with TRBD1. The germline V gene encodes CDR1 MNHEY and CDR2 SMNVEV (reference sequence). This CDR3 region has 17 residues. The ends lost 5 bases at V and 3 bases at J; junction bases unmatched: 12.

This chain links TRBV5-1 with TRBJ2-3; D ambiguous. Trimming removed 0 bases from V and 6 bases from J, with 8 bases in between. The CDR3 loop spans 13 amino acids. CDR1 SGHRS and CDR2 YFSETQ come from the germline V gene. The CDR3 region has the DNA TGCGCCAGCAGCTTGGAATCTAGGGATACGCAGTATTTT. Translated: CASSLESRDTQYF.

The chain has TRBV28 and TRBJ2-5, with 7 bases lining up with TRBD1. The CDR3 sequence is 15 residues long. Germline V lookup: CDR1 MDHEN, CDR2 SYDVKM. Trimming took 3 bases from V and 3 from J; bases not matched to a gene: 7. In nucleotides, the CDR3 is TGTGCCAGCAGTTTCCTAAGGGGGCACAAAGAGACCCAGTACTTC. This sequence encodes CASSFLRGHKETQYF.

V and J are TRBV4-2 and TRBJ2-2; the match to TRBD2 covers 7 bases. V gave up 0 bases and J gave up 2 bases; unmatched junction bases: 3. Germline V CDR1 and CDR2: LGHNA, YNFKEQ. The CDR3 consists of 16 residues. DNA for the CDR3: TGTGCCAGCAGCCAAGAGGGGGGGTACAACACCGGGGAGCTGTTTTTT. It yields the protein CASSQEGGYNTGELFF.

The rearrangement joins TRBV18 to TRBJ2-7, with a possible D match to TRBD2 (6 bases). This CDR3 is 15 amino acids long. V shed 2 bases and J shed 2 bases, with 13 bases lying between them. Germline V gives CDR1 KGHSH, CDR2 LQKENI. The chain's CDR3 is CASSPAGPITYEQYF. The CDR3 DNA reads TGTGCCAGCTCACCAGCGGGACCGATTACCTACGAGCAGTACTTC.

V is TRBV4-2 and J is TRBJ2-7; the D gene is possibly TRBD2 (6 bases). CDR3 size: 18 residues. The V and J ends lost 1 base and 4 bases respectively, with 23 bases between them. CDR1 LGHNA and CDR2 YNFKEQ come from the germline V gene. This chain's CDR3 is CASSQGASVGTGIYEQYF. The CDR3 coding sequence is TGTGCCAGCAGCCAAGGGGCTAGTGTGGGGACTGGTATTTACGAGCAGTACTTC.

The gene calls are TRBV30 and TRBJ2-7; 8 nucleotides align to TRBD1. The length of the CDR3 is 13 residues. J lost 4 bases, V lost 0 bases, and 2 bases had no gene match. CDR1 and CDR2 from the germline V gene are GTSNPN and SVGIG (reference sequence). The CDR3 bases are TGTGCCTGGAGTGTGGGGACAGGATACGAGCAGTACTTC. This sequence encodes CAWSVGTGYEQYF.

The chain uses TRBV5-1 and TRBJ2-7; 10 nucleotides match TRBD1. CDR3 length equals 17 residues. Germline CDR1 and CDR2: SGHRS and YFSETQ. With V trimmed by 3 bases and J by 5 bases, 14 bases remained unmatched. The CDR3 DNA sequence: TGCGCCAGCAGCTCCGGTTCCGGGACAGGGGATGTCCACGAGCAGTACTTC. It translates to CASSSGSGTGDVHEQYF. The whole variable domain, remainder taken from reference TRBV5-1 and TRBJ2-7, is KAGVTQTPRYLIKTRGQQVTLSCSPISGHRSVSWYQQTPGQGLQFLFEYFSETQRNKGNFPGRFSGRQFSNSRSEMNVSTLELGDSALYLCASSSGSGTGDVHEQYFGPGTRLTVT.

CDR3 bases: TGTGCCAGCAGCTTAGTTTGGGGCGGATCCTACGAGCAGTACTTC. Its translation: CASSLVWGGSYEQYF. The rearrangement links TRBV11-3 to TRBJ2-7; D is possibly TRBD1 (5 bases). Germline CDR1 reads SGHNT; CDR2 reads YENEEA. The CDR3 runs to 15 residues. V was cut by 1 base and J by 1 base, with 11 bases left in between.

The chain combines TRBV19 with TRBJ1-2, with D perhaps matching TRBD1 (5 bases). Per the germline V gene, CDR1 is LNHDA and CDR2 is SQIVND (reference sequence). CDR3 length: 12 residues. V shed 4 bases and J shed 7 bases, with 10 bases lying between them. In DNA, the CDR3 is TGTGCCAGTAGTACCGGGGGAAGTGGCTACACCTTC. Amino acids: CASSTGGSGYTF.

CDR3 DNA: TGCGCCAGCAGCTTGGTGGGGACAGGGTTGGAGACCCAGTACTTC. This encodes CASSLVGTGLETQYF. The rearrangement uses TRBV5-1 and TRBJ2-5, with 9 positions matching TRBD1. J lost 5 bases, V lost 0 bases, and 5 bases had no gene match. The germline gives CDR1 SGHRS, CDR2 YFSETQ. The CDR3 has 15 amino acids.

This clone came up once. The CDR3 DNA sequence: TGTGCCAGTAGTAGGACAGGGGTCTCCTCTGGGGCCAACGTCCTGACTTTC. Its translation is CASSRTGVSSGANVLTF. This chain joins TRBV19 and TRBJ2-6; 9 nucleotides agree with TRBD1. The CDR3 runs 17 residues. The V gene end was trimmed by 4 bases and the J gene end by 0 bases; junction bases not matched to a gene: 4. CDR1 and CDR2 (germline): LNHDA, SQIVND (reference sequence).

The CDR3 region is CASSNLAGGQETQYF. CDR3 nucleotide sequence: TGTGCCAGCAGTAACCTAGCGGGGGGGCAAGAGACCCAGTACTTC. The rearrangement joins TRBV6-6 to TRBJ2-5; 12 bases map to TRBD2. The CDR3 extends over 15 amino acids. Germline V lookup: CDR1 MNHNY, CDR2 SVGAGI (reference sequence). Losses at the gene ends were 5 bases for V and 2 bases for J; bases not matched to a gene: 3.

The genes are TRBV18 and TRBJ1-1; a possible D gene is TRBD1 (5 bases). Trimming pared 3 bases from V and 5 bases from J, leaving 13 bases between. The CDR3 runs 14 residues. Per germline, CDR1 KGHSH and CDR2 LQKENI. DNA for the CDR3: TGTGCCAGCTCACCGGGGCAGAGCGGGACTGAAGCTTTCTTT. Translated: CASSPGQSGTEAFF. Filled out from reference TRBV18 and TRBJ1-1, the complete variable domain reads NAGVMQNPRHLVRRRGQEARLRCSPMKGHSHVYWYRQLPEEGLKFMVYLQKENIIDESGMPKERFSAEFPKEGPSILRIQQVVRGDSAAYFCASSPGQSGTEAFFGQGTRLTVV.